This TCR beta chain is drawn from a study of blood T cells in healthy people across ages. General study points: Measured against age, TCR beta diversity per million T cells decreased in a roughly linear manner.

Healthy Caucasian individuals from Russia aged about 6 to 90 served as donors. With a J-beta primer mix and a sample-barcoded 5' primer, a second PCR ran about 6 to 11 cycles. TCRdb redid the calling of the 5' RACE reads with MiXCR, one entry per CDR3 protein. The sample shows 1.6 million or so distinct CDR3 sequences, 34% of them seen only once. Comments on this clonotype: Its antigen remains unknown. An end of the junction differs from the germline gene, which may be a read error.

This CDR3 contains 14 residues. Germline CDR1 reads SGHDT; CDR2 reads YYEEEE. The receptor comes from a woman aged 25 to 45 in good health. The rearrangement uses TRBV5-6 and TRBJ1-5; D not resolved. Sequenced material: blood. The CDR3 spells CAGSLEEGDQPQHF. CDR3 nucleotides: TGTGCCGGCAGCTTGGAGGAGGGAGATCAGCCCCAGCATTTT.